This T cell receptor (beta chain) is from a study of blood T cell repertoires in COVID-19. On the study more broadly: Material from acute and convalescent COVID-19 was sourced from the United States, Italy and Spain.

Method: immunoSEQ multiplex PCR; TCRdb's copy keeps in-frame clones and lacks some. The repertoire consists of roughly 290,000 clones, with 75% to 95% occurring once and the leading ten covering 6.5% to 8%. The sample taken for sequencing was peripheral blood. The receptor was isolated from a young woman with COVID-19, enrolled during active disease.

CDR3 residues: CASSQLPGTSGNIQYF. The CDR3 DNA reads TGCGCCAGCAGCCAACTCCCCGGGACTAGCGGGAACATTCAGTACTTC. V gene TRBV4-1 combines with J gene TRBJ2-4, with 12 positions matching TRBD2. V was pared by 2 bases and J by 7 bases, with 6 bases of the junction left unmatched. Germline V gives CDR1 MGHRA, CDR2 YSYEKL. The CDR3 length is 16 residues.